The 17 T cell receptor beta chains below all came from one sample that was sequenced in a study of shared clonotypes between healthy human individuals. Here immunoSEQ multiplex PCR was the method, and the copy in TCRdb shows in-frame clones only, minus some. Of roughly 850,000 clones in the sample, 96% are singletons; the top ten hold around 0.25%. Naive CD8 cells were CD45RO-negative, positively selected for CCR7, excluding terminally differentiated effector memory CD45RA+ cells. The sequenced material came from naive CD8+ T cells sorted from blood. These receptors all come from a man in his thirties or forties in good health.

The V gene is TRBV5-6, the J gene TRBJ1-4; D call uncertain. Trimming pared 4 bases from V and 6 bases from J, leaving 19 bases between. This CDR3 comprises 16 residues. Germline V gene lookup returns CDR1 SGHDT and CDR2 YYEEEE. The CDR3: CASSPKVGYLDEKLFF. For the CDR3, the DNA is TGTGCCAGCAGCCCAAAGGTGGGGTATTTGGATGAAAAACTGTTTTTT.

CDR3 sequence reads: CASSPGTGLFNEQYF. CDR3 nucleotides: TGTGCCAGCAGTCCCGGGACAGGGTTATTCAACGAGCAGTACTTC. V and J are TRBV27 and TRBJ2-7; 9 positions agree with TRBD1. CDR1 is MNHEY, CDR2 SMNVEV, per germline (reference sequence). V was pared by 5 bases and J by 5 bases, with 10 bases of the junction left unmatched. CDR3 length: 15 amino acids.

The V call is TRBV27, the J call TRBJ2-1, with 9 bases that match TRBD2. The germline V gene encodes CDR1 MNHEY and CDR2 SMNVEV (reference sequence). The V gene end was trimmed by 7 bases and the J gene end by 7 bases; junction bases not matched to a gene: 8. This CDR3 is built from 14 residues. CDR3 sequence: CASTGTSLGNEQFF. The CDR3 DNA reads TGTGCCAGCACCGGGACTAGCCTCGGAAATGAGCAGTTCTTC.

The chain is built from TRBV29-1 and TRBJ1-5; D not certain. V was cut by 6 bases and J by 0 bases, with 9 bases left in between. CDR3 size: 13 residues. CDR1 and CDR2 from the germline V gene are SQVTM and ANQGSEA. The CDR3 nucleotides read TGCAGCGTATGGACTGATAGCAATCAGCCCCAGCATTTT. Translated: CSVWTDSNQPQHF.

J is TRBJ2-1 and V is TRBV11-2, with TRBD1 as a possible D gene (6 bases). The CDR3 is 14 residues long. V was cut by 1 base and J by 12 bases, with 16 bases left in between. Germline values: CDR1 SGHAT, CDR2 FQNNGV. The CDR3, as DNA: TGTGCCAGCAGCTTAGTACTCAGGGGATTATGGCAGTTCTTC. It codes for CASSLVLRGLWQFF.

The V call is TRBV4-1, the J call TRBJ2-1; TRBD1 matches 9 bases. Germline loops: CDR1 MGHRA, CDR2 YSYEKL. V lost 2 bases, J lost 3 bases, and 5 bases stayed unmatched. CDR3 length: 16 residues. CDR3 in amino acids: CASSQSRTGVYNEQFF. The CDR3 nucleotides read TGCGCCAGCAGCCAATCCAGGACAGGGGTCTACAATGAGCAGTTCTTC.

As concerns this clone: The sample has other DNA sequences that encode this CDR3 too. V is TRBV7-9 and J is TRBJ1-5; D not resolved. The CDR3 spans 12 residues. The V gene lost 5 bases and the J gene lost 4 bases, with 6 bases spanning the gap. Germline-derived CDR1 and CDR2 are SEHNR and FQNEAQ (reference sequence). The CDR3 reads CASSLSNQPQHF. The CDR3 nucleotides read TGTGCCAGCAGCCTCTCTAATCAGCCCCAGCATTTT.

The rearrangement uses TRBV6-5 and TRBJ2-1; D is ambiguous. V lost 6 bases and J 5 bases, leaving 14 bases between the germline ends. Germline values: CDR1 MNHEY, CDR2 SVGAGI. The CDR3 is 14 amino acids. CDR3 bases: TGTGCCAGCAGACCATCTAGTATCCACAATGAGCAGTTCTTC. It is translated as CASRPSSIHNEQFF.

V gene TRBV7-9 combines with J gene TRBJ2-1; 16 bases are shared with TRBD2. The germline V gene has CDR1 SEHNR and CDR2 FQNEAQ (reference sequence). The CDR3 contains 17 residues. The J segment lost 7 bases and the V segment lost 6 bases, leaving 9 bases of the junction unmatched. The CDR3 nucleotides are TGTGCCAGCAGGGGGACTAGCGGGAGGGCCTCGGATAATGAGCAGTTCTTC. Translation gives CASRGTSGRASDNEQFF.

CDR3 protein: CASSKKQGFYYEQYF. Written as DNA, the CDR3 is TGTGCCAGCAGTAAAAAACAGGGGTTTTACTACGAGCAGTACTTC. This chain joins TRBV6-5 and TRBJ2-7, with 7 bases identical to TRBD1. CDR1 is MNHEY and CDR2 is SVGAGI in the germline V gene. This CDR3 is built from 15 residues. Trimming removed 5 bases from V and 3 bases from J; junction bases left unmatched: 10.

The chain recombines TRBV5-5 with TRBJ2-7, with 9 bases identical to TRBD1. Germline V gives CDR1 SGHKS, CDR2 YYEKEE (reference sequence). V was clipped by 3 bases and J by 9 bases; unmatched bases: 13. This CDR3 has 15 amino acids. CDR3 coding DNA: TGTGCCAGCAGCTACTCACAGGGGGCGTCTGTGTGGCAGTACTTC. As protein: CASSYSQGASVWQYF.

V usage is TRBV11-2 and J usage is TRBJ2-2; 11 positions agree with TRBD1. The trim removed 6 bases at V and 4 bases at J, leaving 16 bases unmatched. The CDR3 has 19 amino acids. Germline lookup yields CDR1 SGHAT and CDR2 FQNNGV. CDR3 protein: CASSNPGQGAPRATGELFF. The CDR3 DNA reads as TGTGCCAGCAGTAATCCCGGACAGGGGGCTCCCAGGGCCACCGGGGAGCTGTTTTTT. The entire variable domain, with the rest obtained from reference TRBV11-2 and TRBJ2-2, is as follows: EAGVAQSPRYKIIEKRQSVAFWCNPISGHATLYWYQQILGQGPKLLIQFQNNGVVDDSQLPKDRFSAERLKGVDSTLKIQPAKLEDSAVYLCASSNPGQGAPRATGELFFGEGSRLTVL.

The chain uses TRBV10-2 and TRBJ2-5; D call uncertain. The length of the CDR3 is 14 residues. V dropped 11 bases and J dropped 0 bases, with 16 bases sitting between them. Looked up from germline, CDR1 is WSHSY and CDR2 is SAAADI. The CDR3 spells CASGPLRNQETQYF. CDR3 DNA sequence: TGCGCCTCAGGTCCACTGCGGAACCAAGAGACCCAGTACTTC.

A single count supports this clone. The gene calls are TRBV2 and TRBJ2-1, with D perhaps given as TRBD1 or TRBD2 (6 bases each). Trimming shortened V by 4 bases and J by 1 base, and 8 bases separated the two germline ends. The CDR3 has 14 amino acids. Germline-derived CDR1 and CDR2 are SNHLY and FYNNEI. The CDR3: CASSGGASYNEQFF. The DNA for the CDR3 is TGTGCCAGCAGTGGGGGGGCTTCCTACAATGAGCAGTTCTTC. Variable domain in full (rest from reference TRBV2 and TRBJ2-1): EPEVTQTPSHQVTQMGQEVILRCVPISNHLYFYWYRQILGQKVEFLVSFYNNEISEKSEIFDDQFSVERPDGSNFTLKIRSTKLEDSAMYFCASSGGASYNEQFFGPGTRLTVL.

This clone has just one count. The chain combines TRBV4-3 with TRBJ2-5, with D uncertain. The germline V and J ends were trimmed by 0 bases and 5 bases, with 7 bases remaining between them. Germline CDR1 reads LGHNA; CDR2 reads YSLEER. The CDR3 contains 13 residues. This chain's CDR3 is CASSQDQRETQYF. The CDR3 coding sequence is TGCGCCAGCAGCCAAGATCAGAGGGAGACCCAGTACTTC.

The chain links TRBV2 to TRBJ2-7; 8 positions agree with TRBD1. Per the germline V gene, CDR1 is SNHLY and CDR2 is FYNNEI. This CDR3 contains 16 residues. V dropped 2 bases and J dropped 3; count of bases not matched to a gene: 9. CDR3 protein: CASSEIVGTGIYEQYF. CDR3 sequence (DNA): TGTGCCAGCAGTGAAATCGTTGGGACAGGTATCTACGAGCAGTACTTC.

The CDR3 loop reads CASSPNRQGAYEQYF. The CDR3 DNA reads TGTGCCAGCAGCCCCAATAGACAGGGGGCATACGAGCAGTACTTC. The chain joins TRBV7-9 to TRBJ2-7; 10 bases map to TRBD1. V was clipped by 5 bases and J by 4 bases; unmatched bases: 8. From germline, CDR1 is SEHNR and CDR2 FQNEAQ (reference sequence). This CDR3 region has 15 residues.